This entry lists 30 T cell receptor beta chains sequenced from one sample in a study of T cell responses to AZD1222 COVID-19 vaccine. Here immunoSEQ multiplex PCR was the method, and the copy in TCRdb shows in-frame clones only, minus some. The table lists around 150,000 clones, approximately 91% of them singletons, with around 1.2% in the top ten. The sample consisted of peripheral blood, taken 28 days after the second AZD1222 dose. The receptors shown here come from an adult who received the AZD1222 COVID-19 vaccine.

The chain has TRBV5-4 and TRBJ1-6; no definite D call. Germline V gene sequence: CDR1 SGHNT, CDR2 YYREEE (reference sequence). The CDR3 consists of 14 residues. V was clipped by 5 bases and J by 7 bases, with 13 bases between them. The CDR3 spells CASREGTSNSPLHF. DNA of the CDR3: TGTGCCAGCAGGGAGGGTACTTCGAATTCACCCCTCCACTTT. Filled out from reference TRBV5-4 and TRBJ1-6, the complete variable domain reads ETGVTQSPTHLIKTRGQQVTLRCSSQSGHNTVSWYQQALGQGPQFIFQYYREEENGRGNFPPRFSGLQFPNYSSELNVNALELDDSALYLCASREGTSNSPLHFGNGTRLTVT.

V is TRBV28 and J is TRBJ2-7, with D perhaps assigned TRBD1 or TRBD2 (5 bases each). The V gene lost 5 bases and the J gene lost 2 bases, with 16 bases spanning the gap. Germline CDR1 reads MDHEN; CDR2 reads SYDVKM. This CDR3 contains 15 residues. DNA for the CDR3: TGTGCCAGCAGTCCACCGGGACCCAGGACCTACGAGCAGTACTTC. Translating gives CASSPPGPRTYEQYF.

V is TRBV7-6 and J is TRBJ2-2; tentatively, D is TRBD1 (5 bases). Germline values: CDR1 SGHVS, CDR2 FNYEAQ. V was trimmed by 6 bases and J by 6 bases, leaving 8 bases between them. This CDR3 is built from 12 residues. This chain's CDR3 is CASRQTAGELFF. DNA of the CDR3: TGTGCCAGCAGACAGACAGCCGGGGAGCTGTTTTTT.

This clone is a singleton in its sample. This sequence joins TRBV3-1 (or the pseudogene TRBV3-2) and TRBJ2-7; D gene uncertain. CDR3 length equals 15 residues. Trimming took off 5 bases at V and 5 bases at J, with 19 bases between the two ends. The germline gives CDR1 LGHDT, CDR2 YNNKEL (reference sequence). The CDR3 protein is CASSEMGRDGHEQYF. In nucleotides, the CDR3 is TGTGCCAGCAGCGAGATGGGTCGAGATGGCCACGAGCAGTACTTC.

The chain combines TRBV7-3 with TRBJ2-5; 9 bases match TRBD1. Germline V CDR1 and CDR2: SGHTA, FQGTGA. V lost 3 bases to trimming and J lost 2 bases; unmatched junction nucleotides: 4. The CDR3 totals 15 residues. The DNA for the CDR3 is TGTGCCAGCAGCTTGGGACAGGGACCGCAAGAGACCCAGTACTTC. It encodes CASSLGQGPQETQYF.

CDR3 DNA: TGTGCCACCAGTGAACCAGGGGGCACTGAAGCTTTCTTT. It translates to CATSEPGGTEAFF. The J gene is TRBJ1-1, the V gene TRBV24-1, with 7 bases matching TRBD1. CDR1 and CDR2 from the germline V gene are KGHDR and SFDVKD. V gave up 4 bases and J gave up 4 bases; unmatched junction bases: 2. The CDR3 extends over 13 amino acids.

The V gene is TRBV7-2, the J gene TRBJ2-7; 8 bases map to TRBD1. CDR1 is SGHTA and CDR2 is FQGNSA in the germline V gene. V shed 5 bases, J shed 3 bases, and the junction held 9 bases outside the gene matches. This CDR3 has 15 amino acids. The CDR3 loop is CASSIFPGGSYEQYF. The CDR3 nucleotides read TGTGCCAGCAGCATATTCCCAGGGGGCAGCTACGAGCAGTACTTC.

The chain links TRBV2 to TRBJ2-2; weak D call: TRBD1 (6 bases). This CDR3 is 14 amino acids long. CDR1 is SNHLY, CDR2 FYNNEI, per germline. The V end lost 10 bases, the J end lost 3 bases, and 15 bases lay between the germline ends. CDR3 nucleotides: TGTGCCACTAAGGGGGATTTGGACACCGGGGAGCTGTTTTTT. Protein: CATKGDLDTGELFF. Full variable domain (missing parts from reference TRBV2 and TRBJ2-2): EPEVTQTPSHQVTQMGQEVILRCVPISNHLYFYWYRQILGQKVEFLVSFYNNEISEKSEIFDDQFSVERPDGSNFTLKIRSTKLEDSAMYFCATKGDLDTGELFFGEGSRLTVL.

This clone was counted between two and nine times. V is TRBV11-1 and J is TRBJ1-2; 7 bases are a match to TRBD1. The V gene end was trimmed by 5 bases and the J gene end by 7 bases; junction bases not matched to a gene: 7. CDR1 and CDR2 from the germline V gene are SGHAT and FQDESV (reference sequence). This CDR3 comprises 13 residues. The CDR3 here is CASSPYRGSGYTF. CDR3 DNA sequence: TGTGCCAGCAGCCCCTACAGGGGTAGTGGCTACACCTTC.

V is TRBV4-1 and J is TRBJ2-5, with D maybe TRBD2 (5 bases). Trimming pared 3 bases from V and 5 bases from J, leaving 10 bases between. CDR1 is MGHRA and CDR2 is YSYEKL in the germline V gene. The CDR3 has 13 amino acids. DNA for the CDR3: TGCGCCAGCAGCCAGGATGGGGAGGAGACCCAGTACTTC. It translates to CASSQDGEETQYF.

This chain links TRBV28 with TRBJ1-6; D gene unclear. With 6 bases removed from V and 0 bases from J, the gap between germline ends came to 12 bases. The germline V gene has CDR1 MDHEN and CDR2 SYDVKM. The CDR3 totals 16 residues. The CDR3, as DNA: TGTGCCAGCAGCCCACCCCGGGGCTCCTATAATTCACCCCTCCACTTT. Translation gives CASSPPRGSYNSPLHF. Supplemented by reference TRBV28 and TRBJ1-6, the full variable domain reads DVKVTQSSRYLVKRTGEKVFLECVQDMDHENMFWYRQDPGLGLRLIYFSYDVKMKEKGDIPEGYSVSREKKERFSLILESASTNQTSMYLCASSPPRGSYNSPLHFGNGTRLTVT.

J is TRBJ1-5 and V is TRBV19; 7 bases match TRBD1. CDR3 size: 15 residues. V dropped 6 bases and J dropped 3; count of bases not matched to a gene: 8. Germline V gene data show CDR1 as LNHDA and CDR2 as SQIVND (reference sequence). CDR3 protein: CASRTDRAINQPQHF. The CDR3 coding sequence is TGTGCCAGTAGAACCGACAGGGCCATCAATCAGCCCCAGCATTTT.

The rearrangement links TRBV7-2 to TRBJ1-2; TRBD1 agrees at 7 bases. V trimming: 5 bases; J trimming: 6 bases; junction bases outside the gene matches: 9. This CDR3 is 14 amino acids long. The V gene's germline CDR1 is SGHTA and CDR2 FQGNSA. CDR3 sequence (DNA): TGTGCCAGCAGCACCAGGGGGGCCCTTGATGGCTACACCTTC. Encoded protein: CASSTRGALDGYTF.

This rearrangement joins TRBV19 to TRBJ1-2; weak D call: TRBD1 (6 bases). With 6 bases removed from V and 3 bases from J, the gap between germline ends came to 14 bases. The CDR3 spans 14 residues. The germline V gene has CDR1 LNHDA and CDR2 SQIVND (reference sequence). The CDR3 DNA follows: TGTGCCAGTAGACCTAGGGGGTATGACTATGGCTACACCTTC. Its protein is CASRPRGYDYGYTF.

The gene calls are TRBV7-6 and TRBJ2-3; TRBD2 matches 8 bases. The V gene end was trimmed by 7 bases and the J gene end by 6 bases; junction bases not matched to a gene: 6. Germline V gives CDR1 SGHVS, CDR2 FNYEAQ. The CDR3 extends over 13 amino acids. CDR3 sequence: CASTGGAKDTQYF. CDR3 sequence (DNA): TGTGCCAGCACCGGGGGGGCCAAGGATACGCAGTATTTT.

This sequence joins TRBV7-3 and TRBJ2-7, with D hard to call. Deletions cut 5 bases from V and 3 bases from J, with 14 bases between. This CDR3 region has 14 residues. In germline, CDR1 is SGHTA, CDR2 FQGTGA. The DNA of the CDR3 is TGTGCCAGCAGCCCATCGGGCCAACTCTACGAGCAGTACTTC. Its protein product is CASSPSGQLYEQYF.

This clone has just a few counts. The chain is built from TRBV19 and TRBJ1-1; 7 bases fit TRBD1. CDR3 length: 12 residues. V shed 1 base and J 8 bases; nucleotides not matched to a gene: 1. Germline values: CDR1 LNHDA, CDR2 SQIVND (reference sequence). The CDR3 loop reads CASSIGQGEAFF. The DNA for the CDR3 is TGTGCCAGTAGTATAGGACAGGGAGAAGCTTTCTTT. Drawing the rest from reference TRBV19 and TRBJ1-1, the complete variable domain is DGGITQSPKYLFRKEGQNVTLSCEQNLNHDAMYWYRQDPGQGLRLIYYSQIVNDFQKGDIAEGYSVSREKKESFPLTVTSAQKNPTAFYLCASSIGQGEAFFGQGTRLTVV.

The V call is TRBV5-6, the J call TRBJ2-7; D is perhaps TRBD2 (5 bases). Trimming stripped 6 bases from V and 3 bases from J, with 16 bases between. CDR1 is SGHDT, CDR2 YYEEEE, per germline. The CDR3 covers 14 residues. CDR3 nucleotides: TGTGCCAGCACCCCCACGGGAAGAAGCTACGAGCAGTACTTC. This encodes CASTPTGRSYEQYF.

CDR3 coding DNA: TGTGCCAGCAGTGAAGGATGGACAGCGACCTACGAGCAGTACTTC. This gives the protein CASSEGWTATYEQYF. The chain couples TRBV2 to TRBJ2-7; tentatively, D is TRBD1 (6 bases). The germline CDR1 and CDR2 sequences are SNHLY and FYNNEI. The V gene lost 1 base and the J gene lost 2 bases, with 12 bases spanning the gap. This CDR3 spans 15 amino acids. The whole variable domain, remainder taken from reference TRBV2 and TRBJ2-7, is EPEVTQTPSHQVTQMGQEVILRCVPISNHLYFYWYRQILGQKVEFLVSFYNNEISEKSEIFDDQFSVERPDGSNFTLKIRSTKLEDSAMYFCASSEGWTATYEQYFGPGTRLTVT.

The CDR3 region has the DNA TGTGCCAGCAGTGAATCGGGGACAGGGGCCACGCCGAACTATGGCTACACCTTC. It translates to CASSESGTGATPNYGYTF. The J gene is TRBJ1-2, the V gene TRBV2, with 10 bases matching TRBD1. There are 18 residues in the CDR3. V lost 2 bases to trimming and J lost 2 bases; unmatched junction nucleotides: 11. Looked up from germline, CDR1 is SNHLY and CDR2 is FYNNEI. Full variable domain (missing parts from reference TRBV2 and TRBJ1-2): EPEVTQTPSHQVTQMGQEVILRCVPISNHLYFYWYRQILGQKVEFLVSFYNNEISEKSEIFDDQFSVERPDGSNFTLKIRSTKLEDSAMYFCASSESGTGATPNYGYTFGSGTRLTVV.

The V gene is TRBV15, the J gene TRBJ1-1, with a weak D call TRBD1 (5 bases). This CDR3 contains 15 residues. Germline lookup yields CDR1 LNHNV and CDR2 YYDKDF (reference sequence). Between the trimmed V and J ends, which lost 0 bases and 3 bases, there was a span of 11 bases. The CDR3 DNA follows: TGTGCCACCAGCAGAGATATTCGGGGGGACACTGAAGCTTTCTTT. It encodes CATSRDIRGDTEAFF.

The V and J genes are TRBV27 and TRBJ2-3; TRBD2 matches at 13 bases. This CDR3 has 16 amino acids. The ends lost 5 bases at V and 2 bases at J; junction bases unmatched: 4. CDR1 and CDR2 from the germline V gene are MNHEY and SMNVEV (reference sequence). The CDR3 loop is CASSATSGGHTDTQYF. The CDR3 DNA is TGTGCCAGCAGTGCGACTAGCGGGGGGCACACAGATACGCAGTATTTT.

This chain uses TRBV2 with TRBJ1-4, with D uncertain. Trimming shortened V by 7 bases and J by 2 bases, and 14 bases separated the two germline ends. The CDR3 is 15 amino acids. In germline, CDR1 is SNHLY, CDR2 FYNNEI. The CDR3 here is CASKSPGYTNEKLFF. CDR3 nucleotides: TGTGCCAGCAAATCCCCGGGTTATACTAATGAAAAACTGTTTTTT.

V gene TRBV13 combines with J gene TRBJ1-2; D call uncertain. V gave up 5 bases and J gave up 8 bases, with 12 bases separating them. The CDR3 sequence is 12 residues long. Germline CDR1 reads PRHDT; CDR2 reads FYEKMQ (reference sequence). This CDR3 reads CASSQGELGYTF. The CDR3 DNA follows: TGTGCCAGCAGCCAAGGAGAGTTGGGCTACACCTTC.

This chain connects TRBV27 to TRBJ1-1; no clear D. Germline lookup yields CDR1 MNHEY and CDR2 SMNVEV (reference sequence). V was trimmed by 0 bases and J by 5 bases, leaving 16 bases between them. The CDR3 spans 16 residues. Written as DNA, the CDR3 is TGTGCCAGCAGTTTATCCTCGGTGACTTTTGGGACTGAAGCTTTCTTT. Its protein product is CASSLSSVTFGTEAFF.

This clone was detected only once. This chain links TRBV24-1 with TRBJ1-1, with a possible D match to TRBD1 (6 bases). The V gene's germline CDR1 is KGHDR and CDR2 SFDVKD. This CDR3 is built from 16 residues. The V gene lost 3 bases and the J gene lost 5 bases, with 18 bases spanning the gap. The CDR3 is CATSDTPGVGRTEAFF. CDR3 coding DNA: TGTGCCACCAGTGATACCCCAGGGGTGGGAAGAACTGAAGCTTTCTTT.

This sequence joins TRBV5-5 and TRBJ1-2; D is unresolved. The CDR3 sequence is 14 residues long. Deletions cut 0 bases from V and 4 bases from J, with 10 bases between. CDR1 is SGHKS, CDR2 YYEKEE, per germline (reference sequence). CDR3 nucleotide sequence: TGTGCCAGCAGCTTGGCCAGGACTGGCTATGGCTACACCTTC. As protein: CASSLARTGYGYTF.

The chain employs TRBV7-9 and TRBJ2-3, with unresolved D. The CDR3 extends over 15 amino acids. Trimming removed 4 bases from V and 0 bases from J, with 11 bases in between. The germline V gene encodes CDR1 SEHNR and CDR2 FQNEAQ (reference sequence). CDR3 amino acids: CASSSTKDSTDTQYF. CDR3 DNA sequence: TGTGCCAGCAGCTCTACCAAGGACAGCACAGATACGCAGTATTTT.

This rearrangement joins TRBV3-1 (or the pseudogene TRBV3-2) to TRBJ1-4; D possibly corresponds to TRBD1 (6 bases). The germline gives CDR1 LGHDT, CDR2 YNNKEL (reference sequence). Trimming shortened V by 3 bases and J by 10 bases, and 15 bases separated the two germline ends. The CDR3 runs 14 residues. As DNA, the CDR3 is TGTGCCAGCAGCCAGGGGAGAGGGGGATCAAAACTGTTTTTT. Translation: CASSQGRGGSKLFF.

The rearrangement links TRBV19 to TRBJ2-5; D may be TRBD2 (5 bases). From germline, CDR1 is LNHDA and CDR2 SQIVND (reference sequence). Trimming cost V 2 bases and J 4 bases, with 8 bases left between them. This CDR3 is built from 13 residues. The CDR3 loop reads CASSIRGGETQYF. The CDR3 DNA reads TGTGCCAGTAGTATAAGAGGAGGAGAGACCCAGTACTTC.